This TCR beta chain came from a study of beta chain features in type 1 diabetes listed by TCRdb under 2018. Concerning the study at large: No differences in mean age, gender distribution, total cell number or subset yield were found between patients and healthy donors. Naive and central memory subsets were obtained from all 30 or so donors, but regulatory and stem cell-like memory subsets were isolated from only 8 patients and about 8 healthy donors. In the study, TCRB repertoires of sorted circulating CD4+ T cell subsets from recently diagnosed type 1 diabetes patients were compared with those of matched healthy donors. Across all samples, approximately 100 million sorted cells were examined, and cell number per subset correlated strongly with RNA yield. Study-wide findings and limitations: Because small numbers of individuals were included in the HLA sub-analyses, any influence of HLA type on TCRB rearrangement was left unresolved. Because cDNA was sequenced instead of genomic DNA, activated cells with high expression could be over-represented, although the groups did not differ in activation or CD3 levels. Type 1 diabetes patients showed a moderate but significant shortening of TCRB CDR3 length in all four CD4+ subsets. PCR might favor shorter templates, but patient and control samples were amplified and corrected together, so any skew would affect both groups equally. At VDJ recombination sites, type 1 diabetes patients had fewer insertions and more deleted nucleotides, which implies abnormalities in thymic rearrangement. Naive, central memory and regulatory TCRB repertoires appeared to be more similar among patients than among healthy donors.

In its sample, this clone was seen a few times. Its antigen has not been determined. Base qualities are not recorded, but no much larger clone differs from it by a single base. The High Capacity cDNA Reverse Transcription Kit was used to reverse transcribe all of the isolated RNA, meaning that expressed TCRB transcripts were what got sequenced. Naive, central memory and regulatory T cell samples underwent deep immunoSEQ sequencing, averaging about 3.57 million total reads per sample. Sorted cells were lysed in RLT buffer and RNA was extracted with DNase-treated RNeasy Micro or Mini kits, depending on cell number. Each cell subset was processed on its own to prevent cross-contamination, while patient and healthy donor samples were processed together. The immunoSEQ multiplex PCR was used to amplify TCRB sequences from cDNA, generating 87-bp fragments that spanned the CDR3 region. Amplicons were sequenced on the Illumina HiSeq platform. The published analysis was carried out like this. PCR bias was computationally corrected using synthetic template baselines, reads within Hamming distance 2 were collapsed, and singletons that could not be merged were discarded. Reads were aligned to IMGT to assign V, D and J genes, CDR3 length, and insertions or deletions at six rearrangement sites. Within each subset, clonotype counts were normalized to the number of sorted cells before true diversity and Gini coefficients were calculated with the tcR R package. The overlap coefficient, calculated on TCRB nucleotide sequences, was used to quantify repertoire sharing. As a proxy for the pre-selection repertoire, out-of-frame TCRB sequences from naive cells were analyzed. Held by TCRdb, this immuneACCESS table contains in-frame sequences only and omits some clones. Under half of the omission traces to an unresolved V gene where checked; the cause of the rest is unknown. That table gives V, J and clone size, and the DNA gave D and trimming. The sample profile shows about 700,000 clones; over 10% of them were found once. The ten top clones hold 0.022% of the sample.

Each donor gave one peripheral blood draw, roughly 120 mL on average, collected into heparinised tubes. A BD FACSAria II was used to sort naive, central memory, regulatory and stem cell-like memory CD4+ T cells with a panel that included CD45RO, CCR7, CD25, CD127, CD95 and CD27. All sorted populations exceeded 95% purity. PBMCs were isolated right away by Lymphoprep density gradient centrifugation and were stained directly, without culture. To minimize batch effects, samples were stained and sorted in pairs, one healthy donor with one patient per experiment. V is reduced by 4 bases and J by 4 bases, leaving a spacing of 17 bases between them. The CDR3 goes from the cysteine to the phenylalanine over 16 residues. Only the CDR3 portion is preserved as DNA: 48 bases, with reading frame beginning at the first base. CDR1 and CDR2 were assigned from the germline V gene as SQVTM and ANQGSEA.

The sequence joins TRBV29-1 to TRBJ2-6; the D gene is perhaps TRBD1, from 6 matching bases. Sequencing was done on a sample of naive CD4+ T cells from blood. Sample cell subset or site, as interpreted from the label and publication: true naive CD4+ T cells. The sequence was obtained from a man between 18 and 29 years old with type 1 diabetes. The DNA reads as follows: TGCAGCGTTGGGAATAGGTGGGGGCTCGGGGCCAACGTCCTGACTTTC. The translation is CSVGNRWGLGANVLTF. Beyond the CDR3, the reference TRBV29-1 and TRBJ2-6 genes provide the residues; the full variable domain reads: SAVISQKPSRDICQRGTSLTIQCQVDSQVTMMFWYRQQPGQSLTLIATANQGSEATYESGFVIDKFPISRPNLTFSTLTVSNMSPEDSSIYLCSVGNRWGLGANVLTFGAGSRLTVL.